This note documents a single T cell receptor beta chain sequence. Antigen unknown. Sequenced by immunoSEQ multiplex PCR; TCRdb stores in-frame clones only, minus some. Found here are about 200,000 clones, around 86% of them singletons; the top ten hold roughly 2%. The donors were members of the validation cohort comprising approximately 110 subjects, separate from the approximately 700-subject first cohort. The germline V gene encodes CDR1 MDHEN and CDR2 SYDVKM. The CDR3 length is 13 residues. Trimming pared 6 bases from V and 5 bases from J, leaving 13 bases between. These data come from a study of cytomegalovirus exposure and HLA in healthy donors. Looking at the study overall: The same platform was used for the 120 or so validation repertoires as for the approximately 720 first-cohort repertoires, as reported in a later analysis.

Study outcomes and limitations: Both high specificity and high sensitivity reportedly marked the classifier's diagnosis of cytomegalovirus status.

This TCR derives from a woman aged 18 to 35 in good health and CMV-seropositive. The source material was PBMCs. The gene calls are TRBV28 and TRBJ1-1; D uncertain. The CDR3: CASSWTPGTEAFF. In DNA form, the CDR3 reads TGTGCCAGCAGCTGGACTCCCGGGACTGAAGCTTTCTTT.